Following are 11 T cell receptor beta chains from one sample sequenced in a study of Ad26.COV2.S vaccination and SARS-CoV-2 variants. As for treatment: around 19 received Ad26.COV2.S at low or high dose, single or two shots; about five received placebo; per-sample allocation not given. Sample collection was performed on day 63 after the first vaccine or placebo injection. Sequencing was performed with immunoSEQ multiplex PCR; in TCRdb, only in-frame clones are kept and a portion is missing. The table lists about 440,000 clones, roughly 88% of them singletons. Here the sequenced sample was peripheral blood, taken in a trial of Ad26.COV2.S vaccine versus placebo. Receptors originate from a person between 18 and 65 years old who received the Ad26.COV2.S COVID-19 vaccine or a placebo.

The chain uses TRBV29-1 and TRBJ2-7; 10 bases agree with TRBD1. Trimming removed 1 base from V and 6 bases from J; junction bases left unmatched: 12. The CDR3 runs to 16 residues. CDR1 is SQVTM, CDR2 ANQGSEA, per germline. This CDR3 reads CSVEGTGGDHQGEQYF. CDR3 DNA sequence: TGCAGCGTTGAAGGGACAGGGGGGGATCATCAAGGCGAGCAGTACTTC.

V usage is TRBV7-2 and J usage is TRBJ2-5, with TRBD2 identical over 7 bases. The CDR3 runs 14 residues. CDR1 is SGHTA, CDR2 FQGNSA, per germline. V dropped 4 bases and J dropped 5; count of bases not matched to a gene: 7. The CDR3 reads CASSSGGSSETQYF. In nucleotides, the CDR3 is TGTGCCAGCAGCTCGGGCGGGAGTTCGGAGACCCAGTACTTC. Using reference TRBV7-2 and TRBJ2-5 for the parts outside the CDR3, the full variable domain is GAGVSQSPSNKVTEKGKDVELRCDPISGHTALYWYRQSLGQGLEFLIYFQGNSAPDKSGLPSDRFSAERTGGSVSTLTIQRTQQEDSAVYLCASSSGGSSETQYFGPGTRLLVL.

The chain links TRBV18 to TRBJ2-3; 14 bases map to TRBD2. The CDR3 sequence is 20 residues long. Germline CDR1 KGHSH, CDR2 LQKENI. The junction had 13 bases not matched to a gene; V was cut back by 5 bases and J by 0 bases. The CDR3 DNA reads TGTGCCAGCTCATCCTTGGGACTAGCGGGAGTCCTACTAAGCACAGATACGCAGTATTTT. This codes for CASSSLGLAGVLLSTDTQYF.

The chain carries TRBV28 and TRBJ2-1; tentatively, D is TRBD2 (6 bases). There are 14 residues in the CDR3. The V gene's germline CDR1 is MDHEN and CDR2 SYDVKM. V was cut by 7 bases and J by 9 bases, with 19 bases left in between. CDR3 loop: CASTGLTGAAEQFF. Written as DNA, the CDR3 is TGTGCCAGCACCGGTCTAACGGGAGCGGCTGAGCAGTTCTTC.

The CDR3 region has the DNA TGTGCCAGCAGCTCAACTGGGCAGGGGATTTACGAGCAGTACTTC. Protein: CASSSTGQGIYEQYF. The V gene is TRBV7-2, the J gene TRBJ2-7; D is perhaps TRBD1 (6 bases). CDR1 is SGHTA and CDR2 is FQGNSA in the germline V gene. The CDR3 is 15 amino acids. V lost 4 bases, J lost 4 bases, and 17 bases lay in between.

This rearrangement joins TRBV19 to TRBJ2-1; possible D gene TRBD1, 5 bases. CDR1 is LNHDA, CDR2 SQIVND, per germline (reference sequence). Trimming shortened V by 6 bases and J by 8 bases, and 26 bases separated the two germline ends. This CDR3 is 17 amino acids long. The DNA of the CDR3 is TGTGCCAGTAGCCCCCCGTCTGGGCAGGGCCTTGCCGATGAGCAGTTCTTC. Translated, it gives CASSPPSGQGLADEQFF.

This CDR3 reads CASSLAVTSGSYEQYF. CDR3 DNA: TGTGCCAGCAGCTTAGCCGTGACTAGCGGGAGTTACGAGCAGTACTTC. The chain has TRBV7-2 and TRBJ2-7; 12 bases agree with TRBD2. The length of the CDR3 is 16 residues. V was clipped by 0 bases and J by 4 bases; unmatched bases: 4. From germline, CDR1 is SGHTA and CDR2 FQGNSA.

This clone came up a few times. V usage is TRBV27 and J usage is TRBJ2-2, with 13 bases that match TRBD2. Germline V gene sequence: CDR1 MNHEY, CDR2 SMNVEV (reference sequence). V shed 4 bases and J 4 bases; nucleotides not matched to a gene: 12. CDR3 length: 19 amino acids. CDR3 sequence: CASSSFSLRTSGSTGELFF. CDR3 sequence (DNA): TGTGCCAGCAGTTCCTTCTCCCTACGGACTAGCGGGAGCACCGGGGAGCTGTTTTTT.

The V and J genes are TRBV5-1 and TRBJ2-3, with 14 bases fitting TRBD2. Germline V gene data show CDR1 as SGHRS and CDR2 as YFSETQ. V lost 1 base to trimming and J lost 5 bases; unmatched junction nucleotides: 6. CDR3 length: 17 amino acids. CDR3 bases: TGCGCCAGCAGCTTGCTGTCGGGACTAGCGGGAGAAGATACGCAGTATTTT. Translation gives CASSLLSGLAGEDTQYF. Combining the CDR3 with reference TRBV5-1 and TRBJ2-3 gives the whole variable domain KAGVTQTPRYLIKTRGQQVTLSCSPISGHRSVSWYQQTPGQGLQFLFEYFSETQRNKGNFPGRFSGRQFSNSRSEMNVSTLELGDSALYLCASSLLSGLAGEDTQYFGPGTRLTVL.

The CDR3 sequence: CASRGGGRQPQHF. The CDR3 coding sequence is TGTGCCAGTCGCGGGGGGGGGCGTCAGCCCCAGCATTTT. The gene calls are TRBV28 and TRBJ1-5; possible D gene TRBD1, 6 bases. CDR3 length: 13 amino acids. Trimming stripped 9 bases from V and 6 bases from J, with 15 bases between. Germline V gives CDR1 MDHEN, CDR2 SYDVKM.

V gene TRBV12-3 or TRBV12-4 combines with J gene TRBJ2-7; D not certain. V was clipped by 2 bases and J by 6 bases, with 8 bases between them. CDR3 length: 12 amino acids. The CDR3 DNA reads TGTGCCAGCAGTTTAACCGCACGCGAGCAGTACTTC. Residues: CASSLTAREQYF.